This TCR beta chain was recorded in a study of T-cell reconstitution after alpha-beta-depleted transplantation in children (dated by TCRdb to 2016 to 2018). With respect to the entire study: Using TCR repertoire profiling, the study quantitatively followed how T-cell immune reconstitution unfolded in children after TCRalphabeta/CD19-depleted allogeneic hematopoietic cell transplantation.

Paper-wide results and their limitations: Over subsequent months, a decline in hyperexpanded clone frequencies was noted, and after one year, T-cell counts and TCRbeta diversity were mostly ascribed to newly produced T cells. In some patients, the high TCRbeta diversity seen at day 60 was put down to recipient T cells and intrathymic progenitors that had survived conditioning. About two months after transplant, the apparently early recovery of alphabetaT-cell counts reportedly depended on just several hundred clones that had expanded rapidly and came from non-depleted graft cells.

Comments on this clonotype: What this receptor recognizes is not known. There are no base qualities to consult, and no much larger clone falls within one base.

The treatment or condition label for this specimen denotes: allogeneic hematopoietic cell transplantation with graft depleted of TCRalphabeta T cells and CD19 B cells. The transplant recipients were children given TCRalphabeta/CD19-depleted allogeneic hematopoietic cell grafts. From the germline V gene (reference sequence), CDR1 is DFQATT and CDR2 is SNEGSKA. V and J are trimmed by 4 bases and 1 base, and the gene matches miss 6 bases of the junction. Its CDR3 holds 15 amino acids, cysteine through phenylalanine. The DNA shown is the 45-base CDR3, in frame from base 1. The library was built by means of PCR. The data were produced on an Illumina HiSeq 2500. Molecular barcoding was employed in the preparation of TCR libraries, with unique molecular identifiers being used to normalize TCRbeta repertoire quantification. TCRdb reprocessed the public reads (quality trimming at Q25 with fastp, clone calling with MiXCR) and kept in-frame beta chains. One record per CDR3 amino acid sequence lists the most common genes and DNA. For this sample there are approximately 980,000 distinct CDR3 sequences; about 30% appear just once. The biggest ten clones account for around 30% of the sample.

The chain uses TRBV20-1 and TRBJ1-2; 10 bases in between match TRBD1. Material: PBMCs, mostly from graft donor cells, obtained 360 days after TCRalphabeta/CD19-depleted stem cell transplant. The clonotype was recovered from a boy younger than two who had a stem cell transplant for SCID, so the T cells may come from the graft donor. The CDR3 here reads CSATGTGAVNYGYTF. The DNA reads TGCAGTGCTACCGGGACAGGGGCCGTTAACTATGGCTACACCTTC.